These 13 T cell receptor beta chains came from one sample sequenced in a study of PD-L1 blockade in urothelial cancer. Using immunoSEQ multiplex PCR, the repertoire was profiled, and TCRdb retains in-frame clones only, with some absent. Here the sample spans roughly 44,000 clones, almost 85% being singletons. The input for sequencing was PBMCs, taken around atezolizumab (anti-PD-L1) treatment. The receptors shown here come from a man between 65 and 85 years old with urothelial cancer.

This clone was observed a single time. The chain links TRBV4-1 to TRBJ1-2; a possible D gene is TRBD1 (5 bases). Germline lookup yields CDR1 MGHRA and CDR2 YSYEKL. The CDR3 spans 15 residues. The ends were cut back, 1 base at V and 5 bases at J, with 14 bases in the middle. CDR3 sequence: CASSQVVGGVYGYTF. In DNA form, the CDR3 reads TGCGCCAGCAGCCAAGTGGTCGGGGGAGTTTATGGCTACACCTTC.

The chain combines TRBV29-1 with TRBJ2-5, with D unclear. This CDR3 is built from 13 residues. V was trimmed by 4 bases and J by 5 bases, leaving 14 bases between them. Germline CDR1 and CDR2: SQVTM and ANQGSEA. The CDR3 DNA reads TGCAGCGTTGGTCTACAGCTTAGGGAGACCCAGTACTTC. This encodes CSVGLQLRETQYF.

The rearrangement links TRBV6-1 to TRBJ2-7; the D gene is possibly TRBD2 (7 bases). V lost 2 bases to trimming and J lost 3 bases, with 17 bases between them. CDR1 is MNHNS, CDR2 SASEGT, per germline. This CDR3 is built from 16 residues. This CDR3 reads CASSESWGGGGYEQYF. CDR3 sequence (DNA): TGTGCCAGCAGTGAATCCTGGGGGGGCGGTGGCTACGAGCAGTACTTC.

This clone was picked up a small number of times. The chain couples TRBV7-3 to TRBJ2-7; 9 nucleotides match TRBD2. The CDR3 is made up of 15 amino acids. Germline-derived CDR1 and CDR2 are SGHTA and FQGTGA. The V segment lost 5 bases and the J segment 2 bases; nucleotides outside the gene matches: 7. DNA of the CDR3: TGTGCCAGCAGCCCCCGACTAGCGGCAACCTACGAGCAGTACTTC. Protein sequence: CASSPRLAATYEQYF.

J is TRBJ2-1 and V is TRBV10-3; 8 nucleotides agree with TRBD2. Germline CDR1 is ENHRY and CDR2 is SYGVKD. The length of the CDR3 is 15 residues. Germline trimming cut 2 bases from V and 3 bases from J; bases unmatched to any gene: 3. The CDR3 spells CAISEEGLGYNEQFF. CDR3 bases: TGTGCCATCAGTGAGGAGGGACTAGGCTACAATGAGCAGTTCTTC.

The rearrangement links TRBV5-6 to TRBJ2-7; 12 nucleotides align to TRBD2. This CDR3 has 16 residues. The ends lost 4 bases at V and 4 bases at J; junction bases unmatched: 9. The germline V gene has CDR1 SGHDT and CDR2 YYEEEE. The CDR3 loop is CASSQMTSGSIYEQYF. CDR3 DNA sequence: TGTGCCAGCAGCCAAATGACTAGCGGGAGTATATACGAGCAGTACTTC.

This rearrangement joins TRBV4-3 to TRBJ1-1, with D possibly matching TRBD1 (5 bases). Per germline, CDR1 LGHNA and CDR2 YSLEER. The CDR3 extends over 17 amino acids. Trimming cost V 0 bases and J 1 base, with 15 bases left between them. CDR3 DNA: TGCGCCAGCAGCCAAGATGGGTGGGGCTTGGAGAACACTGAAGCTTTCTTT. Translation: CASSQDGWGLENTEAFF.

The chain couples TRBV25-1 to TRBJ2-1; 9 bases match TRBD1. Per germline, CDR1 MGHDK and CDR2 SYGVNS. The CDR3 extends over 15 amino acids. The V segment lost 7 bases and the J segment 8 bases; nucleotides outside the gene matches: 12. The CDR3 loop is CASNSLGDRVDEQFF. CDR3 in DNA: TGTGCCAGCAATTCACTGGGGGACAGGGTTGATGAGCAGTTCTTC.

This clone is a singleton in its sample. The chain employs TRBV7-9 and TRBJ2-5, with 8 bases matching TRBD2. CDR3 size: 16 residues. Germline-derived CDR1 and CDR2 are SEHNR and FQNEAQ (reference sequence). Trimming at V came to 2 bases and at J to 3 bases, leaving 8 bases not matched to a gene. CDR3 in DNA: TGTGCCAGCAGCTTATTGAGCGGGGGTTTCGAAGAGACCCAGTACTTC. Amino acids: CASSLLSGGFEETQYF.

The chain uses TRBV19 and TRBJ2-7, with 9 bases matching TRBD2. The V gene end was trimmed by 4 bases and the J gene end by 3 bases; junction bases not matched to a gene: 13. The CDR3 loop spans 17 amino acids. The germline CDR1 and CDR2 sequences are LNHDA and SQIVND (reference sequence). The CDR3 loop reads CASSTKNSGSPLYEQYF. Here the CDR3 DNA reads TGTGCCAGTAGTACGAAAAATAGCGGGAGCCCTCTCTACGAGCAGTACTTC.

The V call is TRBV9, the J call TRBJ1-2; D not resolved. V lost 0 bases and J 4 bases, leaving 13 bases between the germline ends. CDR1 and CDR2 (germline): SGDLS, YYNGEE. The CDR3 has 15 amino acids. This chain's CDR3 is CASSVEAQSIYGYTF. DNA for the CDR3: TGTGCCAGCAGCGTAGAGGCACAGTCAATCTATGGCTACACCTTC. The full variable domain, its missing parts supplied by reference TRBV9 and TRBJ1-2, is DSGVTQTPKHLITATGQRVTLRCSPRSGDLSVYWYQQSLDQGLQFLIQYYNGEERAKGNILERFSAQQFPDLHSELNLSSLELGDSALYFCASSVEAQSIYGYTFGSGTRLTVV.

This chain links TRBV7-2 with TRBJ2-1, with 7 bases identical to TRBD2. Germline V gene data show CDR1 as SGHTA and CDR2 as FQGNSA. The CDR3 is 13 residues long. J lost 6 bases, V lost 5 bases, and 4 bases had no gene match. The CDR3 is CASSDSSGNEQFF. The DNA of the CDR3 is TGTGCCAGCAGCGACTCTAGCGGCAATGAGCAGTTCTTC. The complete variable domain, with remaining parts taken from reference TRBV7-2 and TRBJ2-1, reads GAGVSQSPSNKVTEKGKDVELRCDPISGHTALYWYRQSLGQGLEFLIYFQGNSAPDKSGLPSDRFSAERTGGSVSTLTIQRTQQEDSAVYLCASSDSSGNEQFFGPGTRLTVL.

This chain uses TRBV11-1 with TRBJ2-2; D may be TRBD1 (5 bases). Looked up from germline, CDR1 is SGHAT and CDR2 is FQDESV (reference sequence). The V and J ends lost 5 bases and 3 bases respectively, with 10 bases between them. The CDR3 sequence is 14 residues long. The CDR3 region has the DNA TGTGCCAGCAGCCCGAACAGGTACACCGGGGAGCTGTTTTTT. It codes for CASSPNRYTGELFF.